A single sample is the source of the 31 T cell receptor beta chains below, sequenced in a study of CD8 T cells in Susac syndrome. Random hexamers primed reverse transcription of about 0.5 to 1 ug RNA. Each CDR3 protein gets one entry after TCRdb re-called the immunoSEQ multiplex PCR reads with MiXCR. The table shows about 85,000 distinct CDR3 sequences, with approximately 95% occurring only once. The source material was CD8+ T cells from PBMCs. Receptors were obtained from a human donor with Susac syndrome.

The chain carries TRBV20-1 and TRBJ2-1; 9 nucleotides agree with TRBD2. The CDR3 loop spans 15 amino acids. V was pared by 0 bases and J by 7 bases, with 7 bases of the junction left unmatched. CDR1 DFQATT and CDR2 SNEGSKA come from the germline V gene (reference sequence). CDR3 sequence: CSARDLREGRNEQFF. CDR3 in DNA: TGCAGTGCTAGAGATCTGCGGGAGGGCCGGAATGAGCAGTTCTTC.

The chain has TRBV9 and TRBJ2-7; 9 bases match TRBD2. Unmatched junction bases numbered 13, after V lost 4 bases and J lost 5 bases. This CDR3 has 16 residues. Germline V gene data show CDR1 as SGDLS and CDR2 as YYNGEE. The DNA of the CDR3 is TGTGCCAGCAGCTCTGGGCTAGCGGGGACCCGGGACGAGCAGTACTTC. Amino acid sequence: CASSSGLAGTRDEQYF. The full variable domain, with the rest looked up from reference TRBV9 and TRBJ2-7, is DSGVTQTPKHLITATGQRVTLRCSPRSGDLSVYWYQQSLDQGLQFLIQYYNGEERAKGNILERFSAQQFPDLHSELNLSSLELGDSALYFCASSSGLAGTRDEQYFGPGTRLTVT.

The chain uses TRBV6-5 and TRBJ2-7; maybe TRBD2 (6 bases). The CDR3 spans 15 residues. From germline, CDR1 is MNHEY and CDR2 SVGAGI. V dropped 6 bases and J dropped 0 bases, with 15 bases sitting between them. The CDR3 spells CASSPLGGSSYEQYF. CDR3 nucleotides: TGTGCCAGCAGCCCCCTTGGGGGGTCCTCCTACGAGCAGTACTTC.

The chain couples TRBV5-1 to TRBJ2-2, with D maybe TRBD1 (6 bases). The CDR3 extends over 15 amino acids. V was shortened by 2 bases and J by 2 bases, with 10 bases between the two germline ends. Per germline, CDR1 SGHRS and CDR2 YFSETQ. The CDR3 DNA is TGCGCCAGCAGCTTACAACAGGGAAACACCGGGGAGCTGTTTTTT. It yields the protein CASSLQQGNTGELFF.

This clonotype was counted once. This chain joins TRBV29-1 and TRBJ2-5; no firm D call. CDR1 and CDR2 (germline): SQVTM, ANQGSEA. V lost 5 bases to trimming and J lost 3 bases, with 7 bases between them. The CDR3 consists of 11 residues. The CDR3 DNA sequence: TGCAGCGTTATCGGAGAAGAGACCCAGTACTTC. Its translation: CSVIGEETQYF.

The genes are TRBV5-6 and TRBJ1-2; 7 bases are a match to TRBD1. Trimming removed 4 bases from V and 2 bases from J; junction bases left unmatched: 5. The CDR3 loop spans 14 amino acids. Germline-derived CDR1 and CDR2 are SGHDT and YYEEEE. The CDR3 DNA sequence: TGTGCCAGCAGCCAGGGGACAGTCAACTATGGCTACACCTTC. This translates into CASSQGTVNYGYTF.

V gene TRBV4-1 combines with J gene TRBJ2-5; 7 bases agree with TRBD2. Losses at the gene ends were 1 base for V and 4 bases for J; bases not matched to a gene: 3. The CDR3 runs 14 residues. Germline CDR1 and CDR2: MGHRA and YSYEKL. The CDR3 DNA sequence: TGCGCCAGCAGCCAAGGCGGGAGTGCAGAGACCCAGTACTTC. Amino acid sequence: CASSQGGSAETQYF.

This clonotype was detected only a few times. The chain uses TRBV29-1 and TRBJ2-7; TRBD1 aligns across 7 bases. V lost 5 bases to trimming and J lost 3 bases; unmatched junction nucleotides: 7. The CDR3 is made up of 13 amino acids. Germline values: CDR1 SQVTM, CDR2 ANQGSEA. The CDR3 DNA reads as TGCAGCGTTCCGGGACAGCGCCTCTACGAGCAGTACTTC. Translating gives CSVPGQRLYEQYF.

V and J are TRBV27 and TRBJ2-7; possible D gene TRBD2, 6 bases. V was pared by 5 bases and J by 4 bases, with 12 bases between. The CDR3 has 13 amino acids. In germline, CDR1 is MNHEY, CDR2 SMNVEV (reference sequence). The CDR3 sequence: CASSPLLAYEQYF. The CDR3, as DNA: TGTGCCAGCAGTCCCCTTCTAGCGTACGAGCAGTACTTC.

J is TRBJ1-1 and V is TRBV20-1, with 7 bases matching TRBD1. The CDR3 loop spans 16 amino acids. Per germline, CDR1 DFQATT and CDR2 SNEGSKA (reference sequence). Trimming cost V 8 bases and J 0 bases; bases outside gene matches: 15. The CDR3 region has the DNA TGCAGTCCGAACGGGCAGGGGGACTTCATGAACACTGAAGCTTTCTTT. Protein sequence: CSPNGQGDFMNTEAFF.

The chain is built from TRBV6-6 and TRBJ2-1; TRBD2 agrees at 8 bases. This CDR3 has 16 amino acids. The ends lost 6 bases at V and 7 bases at J; junction bases unmatched: 14. In germline, CDR1 is MNHNY, CDR2 SVGAGI (reference sequence). CDR3 sequence: CASRSLAGQNGNEQFF. CDR3 DNA sequence: TGTGCCAGCAGGAGTTTAGCGGGACAAAATGGGAATGAGCAGTTCTTC.

This clonotype was detected only once. The chain recombines TRBV7-9 with TRBJ2-5; TRBD2 is a possible D gene (6 bases). The CDR3 extends over 14 amino acids. Deletions cut 1 base from V and 1 base from J, with 7 bases between. From germline, CDR1 is SEHNR and CDR2 FQNEAQ (reference sequence). CDR3 sequence: CASSLELAQETQYF. CDR3 nucleotide sequence: TGTGCCAGCAGCTTAGAACTAGCCCAAGAGACCCAGTACTTC.

This clonotype is a singleton in its sample. The rearrangement links TRBV3-1 to TRBJ2-7; D ambiguous. The CDR3 runs 11 residues. The germline CDR1 and CDR2 sequences are LGHDT and YNNKEL (reference sequence). V shed 1 base and J shed 6 bases, with 4 bases lying between them. CDR3 amino acids: CASSQAAEQYF. In nucleotides, the CDR3 is TGTGCCAGCAGCCAAGCGGCCGAGCAGTACTTC.

This rearrangement joins TRBV20-1 to TRBJ1-2; D remains unclear. Trimming cost V 0 bases and J 8 bases, with 13 bases left between them. Germline V gives CDR1 DFQATT, CDR2 SNEGSKA (reference sequence). CDR3 length: 13 residues. CDR3 amino acids: CSARDGDLGGYTF. CDR3 sequence (DNA): TGCAGTGCTAGAGACGGCGACCTAGGGGGCTACACCTTC.

The chain uses TRBV3-1 and TRBJ1-4; D is ambiguous. Germline loops: CDR1 LGHDT, CDR2 YNNKEL (reference sequence). V lost 3 bases and J 7 bases, leaving 12 bases between the germline ends. The CDR3 is 14 amino acids. The CDR3 DNA sequence: TGTGCCAGCAGCCAGGGATATGGAATTGAAAAACTGTTTTTT. This encodes CASSQGYGIEKLFF.

This clonotype was counted only a few times. The V gene is TRBV27, the J gene TRBJ1-1; D gene uncertain. CDR3 length equals 13 residues. The germline V and J ends were trimmed by 6 bases and 0 bases, with 8 bases remaining between them. Germline V lookup: CDR1 MNHEY, CDR2 SMNVEV (reference sequence). The CDR3 protein is CASSPLMNTEAFF. The CDR3 nucleotides read TGTGCCAGCAGCCCCCTGATGAACACTGAAGCTTTCTTT.

The chain recombines TRBV29-1 with TRBJ2-7, with no clear D. The CDR3 has 12 residues. Per germline, CDR1 SQVTM and CDR2 ANQGSEA. Trimming left V 4 bases short and J 0 bases short, with 7 bases between. The CDR3 loop reads CSVVSDSYEQYF. The CDR3 DNA follows: TGCAGCGTTGTATCCGACTCCTACGAGCAGTACTTC.

The table lists this clonotype with a count of one. The V gene is TRBV15, the J gene TRBJ2-7; the match to TRBD1 covers 11 bases. The CDR3 covers 14 residues. Germline V CDR1 and CDR2: LNHNV, YYDKDF (reference sequence). V was pared by 5 bases and J by 2 bases, with 2 bases of the junction left unmatched. The CDR3 DNA reads TGTGCCACCAGCTGGGGACAGGGGGCCTACGAGCAGTACTTC. Translated: CATSWGQGAYEQYF.

The chain couples TRBV6-5 to TRBJ1-5; D is unresolved. Germline CDR1 is MNHEY and CDR2 is SVGAGI. The CDR3 spans 15 residues. V lost 0 bases to trimming and J lost 2 bases, with 8 bases between them. DNA for the CDR3: TGTGCCAGCAGTTACTCGGGAGAAGGCAATCAGCCCCAGCATTTT. Protein product: CASSYSGEGNQPQHF.

V usage is TRBV20-1 and J usage is TRBJ1-1, with unresolved D. CDR1 and CDR2 (germline): DFQATT, SNEGSKA (reference sequence). The CDR3 has 13 residues. Deletions cut 2 bases from V and 0 bases from J, with 7 bases between. The CDR3 sequence: CSARRQMNTEAFF. In DNA, the CDR3 is TGCAGTGCTAGACGGCAGATGAACACTGAAGCTTTCTTT.

The chain is built from TRBV13 and TRBJ2-1; possible D gene TRBD2, 6 bases. There are 14 residues in the CDR3. The germline gives CDR1 PRHDT, CDR2 FYEKMQ (reference sequence). Trimming took off 3 bases at V and 6 bases at J, with 12 bases between the two ends. CDR3 in amino acids: CASSLGLRRNEQFF. Written as DNA, the CDR3 is TGTGCCAGCAGCTTGGGACTCCGCCGCAATGAGCAGTTCTTC.

The V call is TRBV7-9, the J call TRBJ2-7, with D uncertain. The germline V gene encodes CDR1 SEHNR and CDR2 FQNEAQ (reference sequence). Trimming cost V 7 bases and J 2 bases, with 9 bases left between them. The CDR3 extends over 12 amino acids. In nucleotides, the CDR3 is TGTGCCAGCATAGGTACGGCCTACGAGCAGTACTTC. Its protein product is CASIGTAYEQYF.

The J gene is TRBJ1-5, the V gene TRBV28; the match to TRBD1 covers 8 bases. This CDR3 spans 14 amino acids. Germline loops: CDR1 MDHEN, CDR2 SYDVKM. V shed 8 bases and J 0 bases; nucleotides not matched to a gene: 3. The CDR3 nucleotides are TGTGCCAGCCGACAGGGGTATAGCAATCAGCCCCAGCATTTT. It codes for CASRQGYSNQPQHF.

This chain links TRBV15 with TRBJ2-6; D is undetermined. Germline V lookup: CDR1 LNHNV, CDR2 YYDKDF (reference sequence). The CDR3 totals 16 residues. With 4 bases removed from V and 2 bases from J, the gap between germline ends came to 12 bases. The CDR3 DNA sequence: TGTGCCACCAGCACCACGTCCCCTCCTGGGGCCAACGTCCTGACTTTC. Protein product: CATSTTSPPGANVLTF.

The CDR3 DNA is TGTGCCAGCAGTCCCAAGATGGCTTCCACAGATACGCAGTATTTT. This encodes CASSPKMASTDTQYF. The V gene is TRBV9, the J gene TRBJ2-3, with D uncertain. The germline V gene has CDR1 SGDLS and CDR2 YYNGEE. This CDR3 is 15 amino acids long. Trimming cost V 5 bases and J 2 bases, with 15 bases left between them.

The chain has TRBV6-4 and TRBJ2-1, with 10 nucleotides matching TRBD2. Germline CDR1 MRHNA, CDR2 SNTAGT. Unmatched junction bases numbered 6, after V lost 9 bases and J lost 4 bases. This CDR3 spans 14 amino acids. For the CDR3, the DNA is TGTGCCAGTCCCGGGACTAGCGAGTACAATGAGCAGTTCTTC. Its translation: CASPGTSEYNEQFF.

The chain recombines TRBV20-1 with TRBJ1-1; D is possibly TRBD1 (5 bases). This CDR3 spans 12 amino acids. Germline loops: CDR1 DFQATT, CDR2 SNEGSKA (reference sequence). V lost 5 bases, J lost 6 bases, and 13 bases lay in between. The CDR3 reads CSALGGLAEAFF. Written as DNA, the CDR3 is TGCAGTGCTCTCGGGGGACTCGCTGAAGCTTTCTTT.

V gene TRBV2 combines with J gene TRBJ2-5; possible D gene TRBD2, 5 bases. V was clipped by 6 bases and J by 1 base, with 15 bases between them. Germline V gives CDR1 SNHLY, CDR2 FYNNEI. CDR3 length equals 15 residues. The CDR3 nucleotides are TGTGCCAGCAGCGTACTAGTCTTAACCCAAGAGACCCAGTACTTC. This translates into CASSVLVLTQETQYF.

This chain joins TRBV28 and TRBJ2-3; 9 nucleotides align to TRBD2. CDR1 and CDR2 from the germline V gene are MDHEN and SYDVKM. V gave up 2 bases and J gave up 5 bases; unmatched junction bases: 5. The CDR3 spans 15 residues. The CDR3: CASSLIAGDEDTQYF. For the CDR3, the DNA is TGTGCCAGCAGTTTAATAGCGGGAGACGAAGATACGCAGTATTTT.

The rearrangement uses TRBV20-1 and TRBJ1-1, with 9 bases lining up with TRBD1. V gave up 1 base and J gave up 3 bases; unmatched junction bases: 0. The germline CDR1 and CDR2 sequences are DFQATT and SNEGSKA (reference sequence). The CDR3 is made up of 13 amino acids. CDR3 in DNA: TGCAGTGCTAGAGGGGACAGGGACACTGAAGCTTTCTTT. The encoded protein is CSARGDRDTEAFF.

To note about this clonotype: No DNA is shown, since the ends of the CDR3 on it are uncertain; the CDR3 is the one TCRdb lists. The genes are TRBV29-1 and TRBJ2-2; the D segment call TRBD1 is taken from the table without a DNA check. The CDR3 spans 10 residues, counting both ends. From germline, CDR1 is SQVTM and CDR2 ANQGSEA. The CDR3 region is CSVGQGAVFF.